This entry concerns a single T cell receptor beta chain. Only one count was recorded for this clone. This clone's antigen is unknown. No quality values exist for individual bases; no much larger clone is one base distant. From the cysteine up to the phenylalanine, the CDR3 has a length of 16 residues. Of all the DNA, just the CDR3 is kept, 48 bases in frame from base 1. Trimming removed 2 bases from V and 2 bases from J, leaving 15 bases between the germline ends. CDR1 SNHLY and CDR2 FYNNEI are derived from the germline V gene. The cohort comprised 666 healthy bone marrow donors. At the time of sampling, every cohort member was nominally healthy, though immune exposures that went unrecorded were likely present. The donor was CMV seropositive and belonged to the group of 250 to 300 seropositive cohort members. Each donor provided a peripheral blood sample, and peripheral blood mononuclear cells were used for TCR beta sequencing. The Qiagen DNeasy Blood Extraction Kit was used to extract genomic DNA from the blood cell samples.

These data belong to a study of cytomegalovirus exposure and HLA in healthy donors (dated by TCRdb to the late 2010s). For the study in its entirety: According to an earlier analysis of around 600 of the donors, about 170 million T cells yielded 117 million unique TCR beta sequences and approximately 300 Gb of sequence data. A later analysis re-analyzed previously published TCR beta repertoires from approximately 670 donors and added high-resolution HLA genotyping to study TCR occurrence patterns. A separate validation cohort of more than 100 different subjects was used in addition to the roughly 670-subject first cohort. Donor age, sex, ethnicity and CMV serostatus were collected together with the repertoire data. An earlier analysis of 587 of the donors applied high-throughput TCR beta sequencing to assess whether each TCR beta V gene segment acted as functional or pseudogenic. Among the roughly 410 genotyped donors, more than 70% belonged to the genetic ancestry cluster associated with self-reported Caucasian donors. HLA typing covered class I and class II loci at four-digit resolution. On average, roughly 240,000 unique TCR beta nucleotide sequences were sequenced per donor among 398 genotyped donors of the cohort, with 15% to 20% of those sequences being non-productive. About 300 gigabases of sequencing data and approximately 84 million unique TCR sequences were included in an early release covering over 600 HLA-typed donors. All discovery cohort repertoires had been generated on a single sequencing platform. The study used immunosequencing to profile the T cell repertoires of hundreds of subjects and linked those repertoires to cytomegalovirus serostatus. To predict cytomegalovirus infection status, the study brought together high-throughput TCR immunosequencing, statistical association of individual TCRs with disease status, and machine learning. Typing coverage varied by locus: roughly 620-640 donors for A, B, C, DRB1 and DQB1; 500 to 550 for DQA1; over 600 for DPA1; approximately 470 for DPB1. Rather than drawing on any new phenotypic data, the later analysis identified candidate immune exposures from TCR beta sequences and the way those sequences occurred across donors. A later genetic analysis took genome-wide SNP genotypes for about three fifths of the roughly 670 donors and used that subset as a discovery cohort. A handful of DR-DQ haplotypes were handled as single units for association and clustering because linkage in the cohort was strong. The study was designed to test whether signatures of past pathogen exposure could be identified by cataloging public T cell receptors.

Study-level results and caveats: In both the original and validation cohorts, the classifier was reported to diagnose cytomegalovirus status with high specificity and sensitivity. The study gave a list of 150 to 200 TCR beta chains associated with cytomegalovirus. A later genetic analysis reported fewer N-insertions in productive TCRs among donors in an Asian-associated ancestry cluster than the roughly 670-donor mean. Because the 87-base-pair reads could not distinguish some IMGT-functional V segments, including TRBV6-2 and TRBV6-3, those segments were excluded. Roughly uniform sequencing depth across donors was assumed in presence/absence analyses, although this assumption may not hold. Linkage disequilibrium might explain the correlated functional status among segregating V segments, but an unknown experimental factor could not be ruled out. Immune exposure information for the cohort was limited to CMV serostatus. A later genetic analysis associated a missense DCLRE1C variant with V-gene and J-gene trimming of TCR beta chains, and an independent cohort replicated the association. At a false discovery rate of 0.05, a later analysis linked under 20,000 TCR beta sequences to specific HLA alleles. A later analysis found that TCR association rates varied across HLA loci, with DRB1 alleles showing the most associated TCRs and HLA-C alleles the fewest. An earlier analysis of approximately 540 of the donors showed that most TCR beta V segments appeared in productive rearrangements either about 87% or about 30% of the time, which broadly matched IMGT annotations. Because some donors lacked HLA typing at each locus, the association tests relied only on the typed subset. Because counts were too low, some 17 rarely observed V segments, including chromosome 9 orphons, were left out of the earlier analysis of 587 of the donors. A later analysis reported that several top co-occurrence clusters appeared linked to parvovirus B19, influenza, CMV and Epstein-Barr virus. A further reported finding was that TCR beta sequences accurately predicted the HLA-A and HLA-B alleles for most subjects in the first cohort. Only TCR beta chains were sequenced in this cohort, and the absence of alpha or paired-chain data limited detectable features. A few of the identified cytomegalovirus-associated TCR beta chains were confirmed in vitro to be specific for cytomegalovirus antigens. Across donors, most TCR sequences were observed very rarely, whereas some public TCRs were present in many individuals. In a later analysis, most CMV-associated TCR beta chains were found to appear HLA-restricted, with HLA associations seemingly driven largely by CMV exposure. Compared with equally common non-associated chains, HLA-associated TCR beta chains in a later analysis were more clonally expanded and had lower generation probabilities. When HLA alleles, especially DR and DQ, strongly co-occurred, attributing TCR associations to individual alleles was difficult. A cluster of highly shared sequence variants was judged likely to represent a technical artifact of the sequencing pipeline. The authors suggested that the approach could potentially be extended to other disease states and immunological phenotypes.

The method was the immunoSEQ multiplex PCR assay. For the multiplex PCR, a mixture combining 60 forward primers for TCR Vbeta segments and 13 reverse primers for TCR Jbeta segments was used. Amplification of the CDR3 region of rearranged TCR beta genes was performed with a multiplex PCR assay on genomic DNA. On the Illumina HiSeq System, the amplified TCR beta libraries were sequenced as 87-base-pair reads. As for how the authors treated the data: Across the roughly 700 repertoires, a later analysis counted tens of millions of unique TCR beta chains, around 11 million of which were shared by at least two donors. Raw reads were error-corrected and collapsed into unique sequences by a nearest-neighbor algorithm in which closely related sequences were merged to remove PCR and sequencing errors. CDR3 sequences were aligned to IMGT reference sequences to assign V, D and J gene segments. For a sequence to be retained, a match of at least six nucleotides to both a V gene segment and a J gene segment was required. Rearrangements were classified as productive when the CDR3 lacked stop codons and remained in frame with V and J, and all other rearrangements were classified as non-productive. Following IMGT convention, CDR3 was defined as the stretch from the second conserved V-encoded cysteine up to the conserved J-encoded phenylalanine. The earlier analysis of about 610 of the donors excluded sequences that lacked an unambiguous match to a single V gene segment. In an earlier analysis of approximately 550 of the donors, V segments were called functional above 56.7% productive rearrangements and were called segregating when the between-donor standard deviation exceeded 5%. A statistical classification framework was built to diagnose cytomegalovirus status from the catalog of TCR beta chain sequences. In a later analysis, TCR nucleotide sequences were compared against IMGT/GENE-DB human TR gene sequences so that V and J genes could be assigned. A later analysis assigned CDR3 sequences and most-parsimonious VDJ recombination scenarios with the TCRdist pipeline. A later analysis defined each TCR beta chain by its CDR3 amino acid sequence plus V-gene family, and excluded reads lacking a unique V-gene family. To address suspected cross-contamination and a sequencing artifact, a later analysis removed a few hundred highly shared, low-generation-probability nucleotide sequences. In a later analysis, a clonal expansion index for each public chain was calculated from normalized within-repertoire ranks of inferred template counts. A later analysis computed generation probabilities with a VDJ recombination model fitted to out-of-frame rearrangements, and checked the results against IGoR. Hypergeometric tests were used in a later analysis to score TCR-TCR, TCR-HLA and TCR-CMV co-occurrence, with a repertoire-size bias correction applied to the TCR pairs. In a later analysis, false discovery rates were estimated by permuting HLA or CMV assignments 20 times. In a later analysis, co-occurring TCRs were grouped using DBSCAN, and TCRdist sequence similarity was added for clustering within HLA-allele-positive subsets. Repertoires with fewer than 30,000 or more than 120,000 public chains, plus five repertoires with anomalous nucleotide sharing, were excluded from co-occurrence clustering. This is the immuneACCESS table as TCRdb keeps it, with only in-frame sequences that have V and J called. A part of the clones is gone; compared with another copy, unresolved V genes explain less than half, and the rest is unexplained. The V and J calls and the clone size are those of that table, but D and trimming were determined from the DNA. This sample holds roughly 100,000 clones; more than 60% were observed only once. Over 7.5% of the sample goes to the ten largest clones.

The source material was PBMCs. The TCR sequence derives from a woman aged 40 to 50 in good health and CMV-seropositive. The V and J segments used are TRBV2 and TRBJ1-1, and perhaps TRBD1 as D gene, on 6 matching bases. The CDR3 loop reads CASSESSETGNTEAFF. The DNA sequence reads TGTGCCAGCAGTGAATCTTCAGAGACAGGCAACACTGAAGCTTTCTTT.